Each of the 11 T cell receptor beta chains below was sequenced from the same sample in a study of T cell responses to AZD1222 COVID-19 vaccine. Only in-frame clones appear in the TCRdb table, and some are missing; sequencing was by immunoSEQ multiplex PCR. Of 83,000 or so clones listed, over 75% are singletons. This specimen was peripheral blood, taken on day 0 of MenACWY control vaccination. These receptors all come from an adult in good health.

This chain joins TRBV7-2 and TRBJ1-2, with TRBD1 identical over 9 bases. The CDR3 sequence is 14 residues long. Germline V gene lookup returns CDR1 SGHTA and CDR2 FQGNSA. The V gene end was trimmed by 6 bases and the J gene end by 4 bases; junction bases not matched to a gene: 6. Here the CDR3 DNA reads TGTGCCAGCAGTTCCGACAGGGGGACCTATGGCTACACCTTC. It specifies CASSSDRGTYGYTF.

The chain links TRBV2 to TRBJ2-7; 7 positions match TRBD2. This CDR3 spans 15 amino acids. V gave up 6 bases and J gave up 4 bases; unmatched junction bases: 12. Germline V gene lookup returns CDR1 SNHLY and CDR2 FYNNEI. The CDR3 DNA is TGTGCCAGCAGGTGGGGGTCGGGAGGTGGATACGAGCAGTACTTC. Amino acid sequence: CASRWGSGGGYEQYF.

The rearrangement links TRBV28 to TRBJ1-4; 12 bases map to TRBD1. Germline-derived CDR1 and CDR2 are MDHEN and SYDVKM. The ends lost 6 bases at V and 8 bases at J; junction bases unmatched: 13. This CDR3 region has 17 residues. The CDR3 region is CASSSPWGQGAREKLFF. The CDR3, as DNA: TGTGCCAGCAGCTCCCCTTGGGGACAGGGGGCCCGGGAAAAACTGTTTTTT.

J is TRBJ2-3 and V is TRBV4-3; no clear D. Germline V gene data show CDR1 as LGHNA and CDR2 as YSLEER. This CDR3 is 16 amino acids long. Trimming shortened V by 5 bases and J by 4 bases, and 19 bases separated the two germline ends. The CDR3 DNA sequence: TGCGCCAGCAGCTTGGACCTAGGGTCTGGGGCAGATACGCAGTATTTT. Translating it yields CASSLDLGSGADTQYF.

The chain is built from TRBV10-2 and TRBJ2-1; no firm D call. The CDR3 is 12 residues long. From germline, CDR1 is WSHSY and CDR2 SAAADI. The V and J ends lost 3 bases and 6 bases respectively, with 6 bases between them. DNA of the CDR3: TGCGCCAGCAGTGAACAGCTCAATGAGCAGTTCTTC. Translation gives CASSEQLNEQFF.

The genes are TRBV7-2 and TRBJ1-2, with D possibly matching TRBD1 (5 bases). Germline CDR1 and CDR2: SGHTA and FQGNSA. V was pared by 8 bases and J by 4 bases, with 14 bases between. This CDR3 contains 13 residues. The CDR3 here is CASAQGIGYGYTF. Written as DNA, the CDR3 is TGTGCCAGCGCTCAGGGCATCGGCTATGGCTACACCTTC.

The rearrangement joins TRBV19 to TRBJ1-2, with 7 nucleotides matching TRBD1. Germline assignment: CDR1 LNHDA and CDR2 SQIVND (reference sequence). The J segment lost 8 bases and the V segment lost 2 bases, leaving 8 bases of the junction unmatched. The CDR3 has 14 amino acids. CDR3 protein: CASSISARGDGYTF. As DNA, the CDR3 is TGTGCCAGTAGTATATCTGCCAGGGGGGACGGCTACACCTTC.

This chain joins TRBV5-5 and TRBJ2-5; the D gene could be TRBD1 or TRBD2 (5 bases each). Germline V gives CDR1 SGHKS, CDR2 YYEKEE (reference sequence). Trimming shortened V by 2 bases and J by 4 bases, and 15 bases separated the two germline ends. The CDR3 is 15 residues long. The CDR3 is CASSFGDLGAETQYF. The CDR3 region has the DNA TGTGCCAGCAGCTTCGGGGACCTAGGGGCAGAGACCCAGTACTTC.

V gene TRBV11-1 combines with J gene TRBJ2-5, with 8 positions matching TRBD2. The CDR3 covers 16 residues. In germline, CDR1 is SGHAT, CDR2 FQDESV (reference sequence). J gave up 1 base and V 5 bases, and 9 bases lay outside the gene matches. The CDR3 sequence is CASSQGLAGSQETQYF. The CDR3 DNA sequence: TGTGCCAGCAGCCAAGGGTTAGCGGGGTCCCAAGAGACCCAGTACTTC.

This clone occurred a few times. This rearrangement joins TRBV11-2 to TRBJ2-1; D is uncertain. The CDR3 totals 12 residues. The germline V and J ends were trimmed by 4 bases and 8 bases, with 9 bases remaining between them. CDR1 is SGHAT and CDR2 is FQNNGV in the germline V gene. The DNA for the CDR3 is TGTGCCAGCAGCTCATCGGGCGATGAGCAGTTCTTC. The encoded protein is CASSSSGDEQFF.

V usage is TRBV19 and J usage is TRBJ1-5; TRBD1 aligns across 10 bases. After removal of 9 bases from V and 6 bases from J, the junction contained 11 bases not matched to a gene. Germline V gene data show CDR1 as LNHDA and CDR2 as SQIVND (reference sequence). CDR3 length equals 15 residues. The CDR3 region is CASIVGTGAGQPQHF. The CDR3 DNA sequence: TGTGCCAGCATAGTGGGGACAGGGGCGGGTCAGCCCCAGCATTTT.